The 11 T cell receptor beta chains given below trace back to one sample, sequenced in a study of tumor-infiltrating lymphocytes in primary liver carcinoma. Starting material of 400 to 600 ng total RNA yielded TCR beta cDNA via a constant-region primer. Employing slightly modified ARM-PCR, three nested multiplex PCR rounds were run, and these gave rise to the TCR beta libraries. Forward primers for TRBV1-TRBV30 and a C-beta reverse primer served the first two PCR rounds, at 10 cycles each. TCRdb independently ran MiXCR on the multiplex PCR reads; one entry per CDR3 protein. The sample has tens of thousands of distinct CDR3 sequences, roughly 77% seen once. The roughly 17-31 mg bulk tissue piece was not sorted before simultaneous RNA and DNA extraction. Input material: liver tumor tissue from sampling region 2. As to subset: tumor region T2, inferior pole. The receptors come from a man aged 40-50 years with primary liver carcinoma and hepatitis B virus infection.

With regard to this clonotype: Because the CDR3's place on the DNA is in doubt, the DNA is left out and the CDR3 is given as listed by TCRdb. The gene calls are TRBV7-9 and TRBJ2-2; the table gives TRBD1 as D, unverified against the DNA. Germline CDR1 SEHNR, CDR2 FQNEAQ (reference sequence). The CDR3 totals 14 residues, both ends included. The CDR3 sequence is CASSLGTNTGSCFF.

This clonotype was recorded at least ten times. The V gene is TRBV6-5, the J gene TRBJ2-1; 9 bases are a match to TRBD2. Trimming removed 0 bases from V and 8 bases from J; junction bases left unmatched: 5. CDR1 and CDR2 (germline): MNHEY, SVGAGI. The CDR3 length is 15 residues. DNA of the CDR3: TGTGCCAGCAGTTACTCGGGACTAGCAGGAGATGAGCAGTTCTTC. This translates into CASSYSGLAGDEQFF.

As concerns this clonotype: The CDR3 end shows no conserved phenylalanine or tryptophan, and so a read error is likely. CDR3 amino acids: CSVRGQHNTEAFY. The CDR3 bases are TGCAGCGTCCGAGGACAGCATAACACTGAAGCTTTCTAT. The V and J genes are TRBV29-1 and TRBJ1-1, with a tentative D call TRBD1 (6 bases). Trimming cost V 6 bases and J 2 bases, with 13 bases left between them. This CDR3 has 13 amino acids. Germline V gene data show CDR1 as SQVTM and CDR2 as ANQGSEA.

The rearrangement links TRBV7-9 to TRBJ2-7, with 7 bases matching TRBD2. With V trimmed by 5 bases and J by 13 bases, 14 bases remained unmatched. CDR1 SEHNR and CDR2 FQNEAQ come from the germline V gene (reference sequence). CDR3 length: 13 residues. CDR3 protein: CASSMGTTSGHYF. The CDR3 DNA sequence: TGTGCCAGCAGCATGGGGACTACCTCAGGGCACTACTTC.

On this clonotype itself: A read error may produce the germline difference seen at one junction end. The chain uses TRBV11-2 and TRBJ1-6; D gene ambiguous. The CDR3 consists of 16 residues. The germline CDR1 and CDR2 sequences are SGHAT and FQNNGV. The CDR3 nucleotides are TGTGCCAGCAGCTTAGGGGTTTCTGGAGAAGGTTCACCCTTCCACTTC. This gives the protein CASSLGVSGEGSPFHF. The full variable domain, rest sourced from reference TRBV11-2 and TRBJ1-6, is EAGVAQSPRYKIIEKRQSVAFWCNPISGHATLYWYQQILGQGPKLLIQFQNNGVVDDSQLPKDRFSAERLKGVDSTLKIQPAKLEDSAVYLCASSLGVSGEGSPFHFGNGTRLTVT.

As concerns this clonotype: The junction and the germline gene differ at one end; a read error may be behind it. This chain connects TRBV11-2 to TRBJ2-4; maybe TRBD2 (5 bases). This CDR3 spans 16 amino acids. Germline-derived CDR1 and CDR2 are SGHAT and FQNNGV. CDR3 sequence: CAISLDSGLDKNIQYF. DNA of the CDR3: TGTGCCATCAGCTTAGATTCGGGGTTAGACAAAAACATTCAGTACTTC.

Notes on this clonotype: A read error may produce the germline difference seen at one junction end. The J gene is TRBJ2-7, the V gene TRBV12-3 or TRBV12-4; D is ambiguous. This CDR3 contains 12 residues. The CDR3 DNA sequence: TGTGCCAGGAGTTTACCGTACGCCGAGCAGTACTTC. It is translated as CARSLPYAEQYF.

This clonotype appeared many times. This chain connects TRBV6-1 to TRBJ1-2; TRBD1 matches at 8 bases. CDR1 is MNHNS, CDR2 SASEGT, per germline. V lost 4 bases to trimming and J lost 8 bases; unmatched junction nucleotides: 3. The length of the CDR3 is 12 residues. Written as DNA, the CDR3 is TGTGCCAGCAGTGTGGACAGGGAGGGCTACACCTTC. This codes for CASSVDREGYTF.

Here the CDR3 reads CASSFLAGGSNEQFF. The CDR3 bases are TGTGCCAGCAGTTTTCTAGCGGGAGGAAGCAATGAGCAGTTCTTC. The chain is built from TRBV12-3 or TRBV12-4 and TRBJ2-1; 11 bases align to TRBD2. Losses at the gene ends were 3 bases for V and 6 bases for J; bases not matched to a gene: 4. This CDR3 has 15 amino acids.

This chain uses TRBV6-5 with TRBJ2-1; the D call may be TRBD1 or TRBD2 (5 bases each). The CDR3 contains 15 residues. Per germline, CDR1 MNHEY and CDR2 SVGAGI. V was pared by 6 bases and J by 7 bases, with 19 bases between. CDR3: CASRNRGLRYNEQFF. The CDR3 nucleotides read TGTGCCAGCAGGAATCGGGGCTTACGTTATAATGAGCAGTTCTTC.

Worth noting for this clonotype: A much larger clone differs by one base, so this may be a read error. The chain has TRBV5-1 and TRBJ2-1; D gene uncertain. The V gene's germline CDR1 is SGHRS and CDR2 YFSETQ. The V gene lost 9 bases and the J gene lost 8 bases, with 12 bases spanning the gap. The CDR3 is 11 residues long. CDR3 sequence (DNA): TGCGCCAACAGTTCATCATATGAGCAGTTCTTC. It yields the protein CANSSSYEQFF.